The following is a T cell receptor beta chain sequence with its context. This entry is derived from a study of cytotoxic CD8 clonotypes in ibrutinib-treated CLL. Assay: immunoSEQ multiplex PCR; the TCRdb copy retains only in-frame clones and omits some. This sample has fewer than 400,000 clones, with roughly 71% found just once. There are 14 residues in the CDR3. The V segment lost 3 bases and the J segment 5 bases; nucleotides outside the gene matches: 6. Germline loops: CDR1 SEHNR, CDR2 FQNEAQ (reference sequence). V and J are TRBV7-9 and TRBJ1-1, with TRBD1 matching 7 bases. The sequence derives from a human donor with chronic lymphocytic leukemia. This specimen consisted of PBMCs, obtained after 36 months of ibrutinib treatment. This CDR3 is CASSFRQGGTEAFF. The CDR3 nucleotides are TGTGCCAGCAGCTTCAGACAGGGTGGGACTGAAGCTTTCTTT.